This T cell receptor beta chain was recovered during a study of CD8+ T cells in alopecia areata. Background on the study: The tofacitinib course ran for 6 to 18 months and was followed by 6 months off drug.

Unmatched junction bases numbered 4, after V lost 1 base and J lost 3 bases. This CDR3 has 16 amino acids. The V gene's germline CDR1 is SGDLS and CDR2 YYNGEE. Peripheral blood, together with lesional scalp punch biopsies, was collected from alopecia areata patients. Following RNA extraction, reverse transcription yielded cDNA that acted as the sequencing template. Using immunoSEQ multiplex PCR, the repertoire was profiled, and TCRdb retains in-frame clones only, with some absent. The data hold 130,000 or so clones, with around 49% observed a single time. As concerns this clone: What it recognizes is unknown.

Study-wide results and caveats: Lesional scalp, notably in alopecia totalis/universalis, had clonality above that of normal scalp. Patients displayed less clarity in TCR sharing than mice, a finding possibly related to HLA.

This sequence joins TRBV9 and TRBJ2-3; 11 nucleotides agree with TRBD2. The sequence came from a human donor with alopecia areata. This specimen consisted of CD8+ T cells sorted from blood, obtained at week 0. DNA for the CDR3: TGTGCCAGCAGCGTATATTCTAGCGGGGGGACAGATACGCAGTATTTT. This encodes CASSVYSSGGTDTQYF.